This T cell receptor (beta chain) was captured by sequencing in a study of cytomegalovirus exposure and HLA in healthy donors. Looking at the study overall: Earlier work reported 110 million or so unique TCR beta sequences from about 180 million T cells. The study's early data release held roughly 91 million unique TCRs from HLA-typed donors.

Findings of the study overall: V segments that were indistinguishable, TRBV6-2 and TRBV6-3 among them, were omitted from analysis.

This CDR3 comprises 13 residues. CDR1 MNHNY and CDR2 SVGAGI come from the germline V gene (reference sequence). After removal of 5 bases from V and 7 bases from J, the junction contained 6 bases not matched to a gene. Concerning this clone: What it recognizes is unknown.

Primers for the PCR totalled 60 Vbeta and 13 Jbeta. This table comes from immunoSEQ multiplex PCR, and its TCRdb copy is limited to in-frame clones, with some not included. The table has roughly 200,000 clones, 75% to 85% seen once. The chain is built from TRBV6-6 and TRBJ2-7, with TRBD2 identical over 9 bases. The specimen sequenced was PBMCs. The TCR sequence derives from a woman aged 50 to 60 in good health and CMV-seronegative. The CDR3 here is CASSGGRAREQYF. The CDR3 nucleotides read TGTGCCAGCAGTGGCGGGAGGGCCAGGGAGCAGTACTTC.